This T cell receptor beta chain appears in the sequencing data of a study of cytomegalovirus exposure and HLA in healthy donors. This clone showed up just a few times. Its antigen is undetermined. The donors, nominally healthy at sampling, likely had unrecorded immune exposures. V was pared by 0 bases and J by 4 bases, with 13 bases between. Germline-derived CDR1 and CDR2 are LGHNA and YSLEER. The CDR3 has 15 residues. This PCR relied on a set of 60 Vbeta primers and 13 Jbeta primers. In the original workflow: Later reanalysis found about 78 million unique TCR beta chains, 10 million to 14 million of them shared. TCRdb's table, derived via immunoSEQ multiplex PCR, lists solely in-frame clones and lacks some. V, J and clone size are taken as reported in that table, and D and trimming were inferred from the DNA itself. Of 65,000 to 90,000 clones listed, just under 80% are singletons. General study points: For TCR beta chains, V- and J-gene trimming was later linked to a missense DCLRE1C variant.

This sequence joins TRBV4-3 and TRBJ2-7; weak D call: TRBD2 (6 bases). The sample taken for sequencing was PBMCs. This clonotype was obtained from a woman aged 40 to 55 in good health and CMV-seropositive. CDR3 residues: CASSQDWGGVYEQYF. CDR3 coding DNA: TGCGCCAGCAGCCAAGATTGGGGCGGGGTGTACGAGCAGTACTTC.